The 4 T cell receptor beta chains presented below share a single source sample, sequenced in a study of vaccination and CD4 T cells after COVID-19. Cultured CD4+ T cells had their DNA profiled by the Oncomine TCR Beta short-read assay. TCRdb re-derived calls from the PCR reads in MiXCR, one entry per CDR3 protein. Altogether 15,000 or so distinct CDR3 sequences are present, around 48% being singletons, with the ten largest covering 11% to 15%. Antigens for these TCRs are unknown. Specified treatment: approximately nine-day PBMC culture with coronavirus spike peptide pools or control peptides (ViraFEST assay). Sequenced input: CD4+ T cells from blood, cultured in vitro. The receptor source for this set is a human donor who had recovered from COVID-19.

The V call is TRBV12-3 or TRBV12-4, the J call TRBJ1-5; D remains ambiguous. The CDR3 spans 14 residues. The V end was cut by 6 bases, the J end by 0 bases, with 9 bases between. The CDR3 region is CASSVQDSNQPQHF. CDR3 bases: TGTGCCAGCAGCGTCCAGGATAGCAATCAGCCCCAGCATTTT.

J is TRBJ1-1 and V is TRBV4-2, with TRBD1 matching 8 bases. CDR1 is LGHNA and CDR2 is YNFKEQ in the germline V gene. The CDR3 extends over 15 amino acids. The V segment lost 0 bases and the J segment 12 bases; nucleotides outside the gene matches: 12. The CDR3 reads CASSQDSDRARRTFF. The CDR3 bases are TGTGCCAGCAGCCAAGATTCGGACAGGGCAAGGAGAACTTTCTTT.

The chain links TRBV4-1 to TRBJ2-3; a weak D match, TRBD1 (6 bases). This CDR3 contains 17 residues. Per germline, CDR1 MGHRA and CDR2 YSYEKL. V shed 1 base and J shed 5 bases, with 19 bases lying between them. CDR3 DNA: TGCGCCAGCAGCCAAGTATTGGTCAGGGGATTGGGAGATACGCAGTATTTT. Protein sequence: CASSQVLVRGLGDTQYF.

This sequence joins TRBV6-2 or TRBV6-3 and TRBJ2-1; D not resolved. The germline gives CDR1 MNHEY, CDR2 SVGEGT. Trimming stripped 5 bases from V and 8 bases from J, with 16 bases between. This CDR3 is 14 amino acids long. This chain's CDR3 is CASSDPGSFHEQFF. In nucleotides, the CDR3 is TGTGCCAGCAGTGACCCTGGGTCCTTCCATGAGCAGTTCTTC.